A selection of T cell receptor beta chains follows, all from one sample in a study of T cells in Graves' hyperthyroidism and ophthalmopathy. In TCRdb, the multiplex PCR reads were re-called with MiXCR into one record per CDR3 protein. The table shows approximately 530,000 distinct CDR3 sequences, with roughly 17% occurring only once. Sequencing used blood. Receptor source: a woman between 18 and 29 years old with Graves' hyperthyroidism. The CDR3 runs from the conserved cysteine through the conserved F or W. A D gene is named only where the DNA matches it firmly. For some rows the clone size is stated as once, few or many, or as a class when expanded; others skip it.

J gene | V gene | D gene | clone size | CDR3 DNA | CDR3 protein
TRBJ1-1 | TRBV10-3 | . | few | TGTGCCATCAGTGAGTTGAACAGGGACCCCACTGAAGCTTTCTTT | CAISELNRDPTEAFF
TRBJ2-3 | TRBV2 | TRBD1 | few | TGTGCCATATTCCCGGACAGGGATTACACAGATACGCAGTATTTT | CAIFPDRDYTDTQYF
TRBJ2-3 | TRBV11-3 | . | . | TGTGCCAGCAACTCCCGGGCGCCCGCTCTAGATACGCAGTATTTT | CASNSRAPALDTQYF
TRBJ2-3 | TRBV10-1 | . | . | TGCGCCAGCAGTAGAGGGAGCGGGTATACGCAGTATTTT | CASSRGSGYTQYF
TRBJ1-1 | TRBV18 | . | few | TGTGCCAGCTCACCAGCAACACCGCCGAACACTGAAGCTTTCTTT | CASSPATPPNTEAFF
TRBJ1-2 | TRBV3-1 | . | many | TGTGCCAGCAGCCTCTGGACAGCTAACTATGGCTACACCTTC | CASSLWTANYGYTF
TRBJ2-5 | TRBV9 | TRBD2 | few | TGTGCCAGCAGCAGCGGGACTAGCGATAGAGAGACCCAGTACTTC | CASSSGTSDRETQYF
TRBJ2-1 | TRBV20-1 | TRBD2 | many | TGCAGTGCTAGAGACCTCGGGACTAGCCACAATGAGCAGTTCTTC | CSARDLGTSHNEQFF
TRBJ2-1 | TRBV7-6 | . | many | TGTGCCAGCAGCTTTGTAGAGAATGAGCAGTTCTTC | CASSFVENEQFF
TRBJ2-3 | TRBV6-6 | . | few | TGTGCCAGCAGTTACGGTTCTAGCCCAGATACGCAGTATTTT | CASSYGSSPDTQYF
TRBJ2-2 | TRBV24-1 | . | . | TGTGCCACCAGAGGAGGAGACCTTAACACCGGGGAGCTGTTTTTT | CATRGGDLNTGELFF
TRBJ2-7 | TRBV7-9 | . | many | TGTGCCAGCAGCGAAGACAGGTCCGTAGCCTACGAGCAGTACTTC | CASSEDRSVAYEQYF
TRBJ2-7 | TRBV12-3/TRBV12-4 | TRBD2 | many | TGTGCCAGCAGTTTAGCCTCAAAAACTCTTCTCAACGGGAGGGCCACCGAGCAGTACTTC | CASSLASKTLLNGRATEQYF
TRBJ1-6 | TRBV6-1 | TRBD1 | few | TGTGCCAGCAGTAGCGACAGGGAGGAATCACCCCTCCACTTT | CASSSDREESPLHF